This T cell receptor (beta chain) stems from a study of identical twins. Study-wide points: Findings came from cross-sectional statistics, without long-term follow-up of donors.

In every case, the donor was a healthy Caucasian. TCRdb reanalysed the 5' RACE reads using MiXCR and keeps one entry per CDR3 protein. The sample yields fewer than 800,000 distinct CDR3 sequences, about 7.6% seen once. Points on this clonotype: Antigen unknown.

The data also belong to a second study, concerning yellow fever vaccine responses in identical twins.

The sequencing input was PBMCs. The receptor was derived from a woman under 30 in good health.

DNA of the CDR3: TGCGCCAGCAGCCTGGAACAGGGACGGGAGCAGTTCTTC. Translation gives CASSLEQGREQFF. This chain connects TRBV5-1 to TRBJ2-1; possibly TRBD1 for D (6 bases). The CDR3 length is 13 residues. The V gene's germline CDR1 is SGHRS and CDR2 YFSETQ. Between the trimmed V and J ends, which lost 4 bases and 10 bases, there was a span of 15 bases.